The next 17 T cell receptor beta chains were all read from a single sample in a study of shared clonotypes between healthy human individuals. The assay was immunoSEQ multiplex PCR, and TCRdb's table has in-frame clones only and misses some. The top ten clones hold roughly 1.2% of a sample with some 1.4 million clones, roughly 96% of them seen once. Specimen: naive CD4+ T cells sorted from blood. Subset of the sample: CD45RA+ positively selected. These TCRs come from a man under 40 in good health.

The gene calls are TRBV29-1 and TRBJ2-1; 8 nucleotides agree with TRBD2. CDR3 length equals 14 residues. J gave up 6 bases and V 5 bases, and 9 bases lay outside the gene matches. Germline lookup yields CDR1 SQVTM and CDR2 ANQGSEA. The CDR3 reads CSVLPSGRANEQFF. The CDR3 DNA follows: TGCAGCGTTCTTCCCTCCGGGAGGGCCAATGAGCAGTTCTTC.

The genes are TRBV2 and TRBJ2-3; no firm D call. Germline CDR1 is SNHLY and CDR2 is FYNNEI. Trimming shortened V by 8 bases and J by 3 bases, and 18 bases separated the two germline ends. CDR3 length: 15 amino acids. The CDR3 reads CASHTWPIGTDTQYF. The CDR3 DNA reads TGTGCCAGCCATACGTGGCCGATAGGGACAGATACGCAGTATTTT.

The chain links TRBV15 to TRBJ1-3, with D tentatively TRBD1 (6 bases). Germline CDR1 LNHNV, CDR2 YYDKDF (reference sequence). V was trimmed by 0 bases and J by 4 bases, leaving 10 bases between them. The CDR3 is 15 amino acids. In nucleotides, the CDR3 is TGTGCCACCAGCAGAGAACAGGGTCACGGAAACACCATATATTTT. Protein: CATSREQGHGNTIYF. Complete variable domain (other parts from reference TRBV15 and TRBJ1-3): DAMVIQNPRYQVTQFGKPVTLSCSQTLNHNVMYWYQQKSSQAPKLLFHYYDKDFNNEADTPDNFQSRRPNTSFCFLDIRSPGLGDTAMYLCATSREQGHGNTIYFGEGSWLTVV.

The V call is TRBV11-2, the J call TRBJ2-7; TRBD1 agrees at 9 bases. Germline V gene sequence: CDR1 SGHAT, CDR2 FQNNGV. V gave up 0 bases and J gave up 2 bases; unmatched junction bases: 2. The CDR3 length is 15 residues. CDR3 protein: CASSLEGDRAYEQYF. CDR3 coding DNA: TGTGCCAGCAGCTTAGAAGGGGACAGGGCCTACGAGCAGTACTTC. The full variable domain, in which reference TRBV11-2 and TRBJ2-7 provide the parts outside the CDR3, is EAGVAQSPRYKIIEKRQSVAFWCNPISGHATLYWYQQILGQGPKLLIQFQNNGVVDDSQLPKDRFSAERLKGVDSTLKIQPAKLEDSAVYLCASSLEGDRAYEQYFGPGTRLTVT.

The chain uses TRBV19 and TRBJ1-5; maybe TRBD1 (5 bases). The CDR3 consists of 15 residues. V lost 3 bases and J 6 bases, leaving 15 bases between the germline ends. Looked up from germline, CDR1 is LNHDA and CDR2 is SQIVND (reference sequence). The CDR3 protein is CASSIRGVGTQPQHF. DNA of the CDR3: TGTGCCAGTAGTATTAGAGGGGTAGGGACTCAGCCCCAGCATTTT.

This clone has just one count. The genes are TRBV5-1 and TRBJ2-5; D is perhaps TRBD2 (5 bases). This CDR3 contains 14 residues. V dropped 1 base and J dropped 5 bases, with 12 bases sitting between them. Per the germline V gene, CDR1 is SGHRS and CDR2 is YFSETQ. The CDR3 DNA reads TGCGCCAGCAGCTTGTTCCCCGGGAAGGAGACCCAGTACTTC. Its protein product is CASSLFPGKETQYF.

The chain is built from TRBV27 and TRBJ1-1; TRBD1 aligns across 11 bases. This CDR3 region has 13 residues. Germline loops: CDR1 MNHEY, CDR2 SMNVEV (reference sequence). V dropped 6 bases and J dropped 5; count of bases not matched to a gene: 2. The CDR3 DNA sequence: TGTGCCAGCAGGGACAGGGGGCGTACTGAAGCTTTCTTT. As protein: CASRDRGRTEAFF.

The rearrangement links TRBV18 to TRBJ2-1; the D gene is possibly TRBD2 (7 bases). V was clipped by 2 bases and J by 3 bases, with 11 bases between them. The CDR3 runs to 15 residues. Germline values: CDR1 KGHSH, CDR2 LQKENI. CDR3 nucleotide sequence: TGTGCCAGCTCACCAAGGGGGGGAATCTACAATGAGCAGTTCTTC. This translates into CASSPRGGIYNEQFF.

This chain connects TRBV11-2 to TRBJ1-5; 9 positions match TRBD1. V lost 1 base, J lost 4 bases, and 14 bases stayed unmatched. CDR3 length equals 19 residues. The germline gives CDR1 SGHAT, CDR2 FQNNGV. CDR3 DNA: TGTGCCAGCAGCTTAGGTAACTATCCGGGACAGGGTGAGAATCAGCCCCAGCATTTT. Its translation is CASSLGNYPGQGENQPQHF.

The chain is built from TRBV25-1 and TRBJ2-2; D might be TRBD1 (5 bases). V was pared by 7 bases and J by 1 base, with 7 bases between. CDR1 and CDR2 (germline): MGHDK, SYGVNS. This CDR3 has 13 residues. The CDR3 spells CASKDKNTGELFF. DNA for the CDR3: TGTGCCAGCAAGGACAAGAACACCGGGGAGCTGTTTTTT.

The chain couples TRBV5-1 to TRBJ1-2; 7 bases are a match to TRBD1. Germline V gives CDR1 SGHRS, CDR2 YFSETQ. This CDR3 region has 13 residues. V dropped 4 bases and J dropped 3; count of bases not matched to a gene: 3. The CDR3 DNA reads as TGCGCCAGCAGCGGGCAGGGGGACTATGGCTACACCTTC. This sequence encodes CASSGQGDYGYTF.

This chain links TRBV19 with TRBJ1-2; 7 nucleotides line up with TRBD1. The CDR3 consists of 13 residues. Germline CDR1 LNHDA, CDR2 SQIVND (reference sequence). With V trimmed by 4 bases and J by 6 bases, 5 bases remained unmatched. The CDR3 DNA follows: TGTGCCAGTAGTACACAGGGGACGGATGGCTACACCTTC. This gives the protein CASSTQGTDGYTF.

The chain links TRBV4-3 to TRBJ2-7; 9 bases agree with TRBD2. J gave up 0 bases and V 3 bases, and 6 bases lay outside the gene matches. The CDR3 contains 16 residues. Germline lookup yields CDR1 LGHNA and CDR2 YSLEER. The CDR3, as DNA: TGCGCCAGCAGCCATAGACTAGCGGTAAACTCCTACGAGCAGTACTTC. It translates to CASSHRLAVNSYEQYF.

J is TRBJ1-5 and V is TRBV28, with D perhaps matching TRBD1 (5 bases). V lost 3 bases and J 4 bases, leaving 16 bases between the germline ends. Germline CDR1 MDHEN, CDR2 SYDVKM. This CDR3 contains 16 residues. Here the CDR3 DNA reads TGTGCCAGCAGTTTCCTCGACCACAGGAGAAATCAGCCCCAGCATTTT. Protein product: CASSFLDHRRNQPQHF.

The rearrangement links TRBV15 to TRBJ1-5; D uncertain. The CDR3 extends over 15 amino acids. The V and J ends lost 0 bases and 0 bases respectively, with 6 bases between them. CDR1 and CDR2 (germline): LNHNV, YYDKDF (reference sequence). CDR3 bases: TGTGCCACCAGCAGAGATATCCTTAGCAATCAGCCCCAGCATTTT. Protein product: CATSRDILSNQPQHF.

This chain joins TRBV7-9 and TRBJ2-7; the D call may be TRBD1 or TRBD2 (6 bases each). Trimming cost V 3 bases and J 4 bases, with 16 bases left between them. CDR3 length equals 15 residues. In germline, CDR1 is SEHNR, CDR2 FQNEAQ (reference sequence). The CDR3 nucleotides are TGTGCCAGCAGCTTCCAAGGGGGGACACTATACGAGCAGTACTTC. Translating it yields CASSFQGGTLYEQYF.

V is TRBV27 and J is TRBJ1-4, with no clear D. The CDR3 loop spans 19 amino acids. The V gene's germline CDR1 is MNHEY and CDR2 SMNVEV (reference sequence). V lost 2 bases and J lost 5, with 24 bases in between. The CDR3 spells CASSLKGSRGWWRNEKLFF. In nucleotides, the CDR3 is TGTGCCAGCAGTTTAAAAGGATCCCGAGGGTGGTGGCGGAATGAAAAACTGTTTTTT.